Below, 13 T cell receptor beta chains from the same sample are listed, as sequenced in a study of neurological immune-mediated disorders. TCRdb re-analysed the 5' RACE reads in MiXCR, keeping a single row per CDR3 protein. The repertoire includes about 38,000 distinct CDR3 sequences, about 4.8% of them detected once, and about 9% sits in the top ten. Specimen: CD4+ T cells from blood. The receptor set was obtained from a man younger than 35 in good health.

This clonotype has ten or more counts. V gene TRBV5-1 combines with J gene TRBJ1-6, with D perhaps matching TRBD1 (5 bases). V gave up 0 bases and J gave up 7 bases, with 8 bases separating them. The CDR3 contains 14 residues. CDR1 is SGHRS, CDR2 YFSETQ, per germline. The CDR3 sequence is CASSLGQRNSPLHF. The CDR3 region has the DNA TGCGCCAGCAGCTTGGGACAGAGGAATTCACCCCTCCACTTT.

This clonotype was seen at least ten times. This rearrangement joins TRBV29-1 to TRBJ2-3, with 7 bases fitting TRBD1. Germline-derived CDR1 and CDR2 are SQVTM and ANQGSEA. V lost 4 bases to trimming and J lost 5 bases; unmatched junction nucleotides: 6. CDR3 size: 13 residues. The CDR3 DNA follows: TGCAGCGTTGCGGACAGGACGCGAGATACGCAGTATTTT. This gives the protein CSVADRTRDTQYF.

This clonotype was counted between two and nine times. The rearrangement joins TRBV30 to TRBJ2-4; no reliable D call. V lost 1 base, J lost 7 bases, and 11 bases lay in between. The CDR3 spans 13 residues. Germline assignment: CDR1 GTSNPN and CDR2 SVGIG (reference sequence). The CDR3 DNA sequence: TGTGCCTGGAGTGAAGGGATCGTGAACATTCAGTACTTC. Translated, it gives CAWSEGIVNIQYF.

This clonotype was counted many times. The chain is built from TRBV5-1 and TRBJ2-2; 8 bases fit TRBD2. Germline CDR1 is SGHRS and CDR2 is YFSETQ. This CDR3 spans 16 amino acids. The ends lost 2 bases at V and 3 bases at J; junction bases unmatched: 6. DNA for the CDR3: TGCGCCAGCAGCTTTAAAGCGGGGGAGTACACCGGGGAGCTGTTTTTT. Protein sequence: CASSFKAGEYTGELFF.

V usage is TRBV5-1 and J usage is TRBJ2-1; D gene unclear. Germline-derived CDR1 and CDR2 are SGHRS and YFSETQ. V lost 9 bases and J 0 bases, leaving 13 bases between the germline ends. The CDR3 contains 14 residues. The CDR3 region is CAKFTYSSYNEQFF. CDR3 sequence (DNA): TGCGCCAAATTTACGTACAGCTCCTACAATGAGCAGTTCTTC.

This clonotype has a count of ten or more. The chain couples TRBV6-5 to TRBJ1-1; no reliable D call. Germline-derived CDR1 and CDR2 are MNHEY and SVGAGI. The CDR3 length is 15 residues. V shed 7 bases and J shed 1 base, with 16 bases lying between them. The CDR3 bases are TGTGCCAGCATACTCTTTCCGGGTGGGAACACTGAAGCTTTCTTT. Encoded protein: CASILFPGGNTEAFF.

This clonotype was seen ten or more times. The rearrangement uses TRBV4-3 and TRBJ2-7, with D unclear. Trimming pared 0 bases from V and 3 bases from J, leaving 15 bases between. The CDR3 runs 16 residues. Germline V gives CDR1 LGHNA, CDR2 YSLEER. CDR3: CASSQDQPPLYYEQYF. For the CDR3, the DNA is TGCGCCAGCAGCCAAGATCAGCCGCCACTCTACTACGAGCAGTACTTC.

The rearrangement joins TRBV5-5 to TRBJ2-5; possibly TRBD2 for D (5 bases). The CDR3 has 14 residues. Germline CDR1 SGHKS, CDR2 YYEKEE (reference sequence). V lost 4 bases, J lost 3 bases, and 13 bases lay in between. The CDR3 reads CASSRPTGEETQYF. CDR3 in DNA: TGTGCCAGCAGCCGCCCGACCGGGGAAGAGACCCAGTACTTC.

By sample share, this clonotype is medium-sized (0.01 to 0.1%). The chain carries TRBV5-1 and TRBJ2-7; 7 nucleotides line up with TRBD1. Germline CDR1 and CDR2: SGHRS and YFSETQ. Germline trimming cut 4 bases from V and 3 bases from J; bases unmatched to any gene: 4. There are 13 residues in the CDR3. The chain's CDR3 is CASSTGVGYEQYF. The CDR3 region has the DNA TGCGCCAGCAGCACAGGGGTTGGCTACGAGCAGTACTTC.

This clonotype appeared many times. The gene calls are TRBV14 and TRBJ2-4, with 7 positions matching TRBD1. V was pared by 1 base and J by 15 bases, with 9 bases of the junction left unmatched. Germline-derived CDR1 and CDR2 are SGHDN and FVKESK. CDR3 size: 13 residues. In nucleotides, the CDR3 is TGTGCCAGCAGCCAAGTCTGGGGACAGACGATGTACTTC. This sequence encodes CASSQVWGQTMYF.

This clonotype showed up many times. The genes are TRBV24-1 and TRBJ2-1; 10 positions match TRBD1. Germline loops: CDR1 KGHDR, CDR2 SFDVKD. The CDR3 covers 15 residues. Trimming at V came to 9 bases and at J to 7 bases, leaving 11 bases not matched to a gene. CDR3: CATSDPGQGSNEQFF. The CDR3 region has the DNA TGTGCCACCTCCGACCCGGGACAGGGGTCGAATGAGCAGTTCTTC.

In its sample, this clonotype was seen many times. The chain recombines TRBV5-1 with TRBJ2-5; TRBD1 might be the D (6 bases). The CDR3 consists of 14 residues. Per germline, CDR1 SGHRS and CDR2 YFSETQ. Deletions cut 0 bases from V and 2 bases from J, with 8 bases between. CDR3 in amino acids: CASSLVTGQETQYF. CDR3 sequence (DNA): TGCGCCAGCAGCTTGGTGACAGGTCAAGAGACCCAGTACTTC.

The genes are TRBV19 and TRBJ1-2, with 10 bases matching TRBD1. Germline-derived CDR1 and CDR2 are LNHDA and SQIVND (reference sequence). The J segment lost 6 bases and the V segment lost 7 bases, leaving 2 bases of the junction unmatched. The CDR3 length is 12 residues. CDR3 region: CASKTGGNGYTF. CDR3 in DNA: TGTGCCAGTAAGACAGGGGGCAATGGCTACACCTTC.